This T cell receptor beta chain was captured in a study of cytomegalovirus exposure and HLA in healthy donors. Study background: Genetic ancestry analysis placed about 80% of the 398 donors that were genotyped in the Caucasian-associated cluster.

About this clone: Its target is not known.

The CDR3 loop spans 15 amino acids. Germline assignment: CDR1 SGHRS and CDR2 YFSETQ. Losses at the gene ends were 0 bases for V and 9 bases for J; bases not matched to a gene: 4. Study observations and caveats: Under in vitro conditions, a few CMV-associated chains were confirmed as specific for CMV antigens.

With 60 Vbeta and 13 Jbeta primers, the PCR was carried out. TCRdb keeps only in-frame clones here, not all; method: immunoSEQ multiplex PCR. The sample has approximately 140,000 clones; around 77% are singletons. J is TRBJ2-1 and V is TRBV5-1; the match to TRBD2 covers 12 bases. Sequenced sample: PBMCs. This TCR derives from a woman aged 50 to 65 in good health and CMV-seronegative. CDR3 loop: CASSLVTSGSVEQFF. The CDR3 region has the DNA TGCGCCAGCAGCTTGGTGACTAGCGGGAGTGTTGAGCAGTTCTTC.